This note documents a single TCR beta chain sequence. Other DNA sequences in the sample encode the same CDR3. The entry originates in a study of cytomegalovirus exposure and HLA in healthy donors. Separation from the roughly 700-subject first cohort characterized the 120-subject validation cohort, to which the donors belonged. Method: immunoSEQ multiplex PCR; TCRdb's copy keeps in-frame clones and lacks some. This sample carries roughly 330,000 clones, 87% of them seen once, and the ten largest clones take approximately 1%. Sample: PBMCs. The TCR was taken from a woman younger than 45 in good health and CMV-seropositive.

CDR3 sequence (DNA): TGTGCCTGGAGTGTGAGTGTGAACACTGAAGCTTTCTTT. Its protein product is CAWSVSVNTEAFF. J is TRBJ1-1 and V is TRBV30; D is uncertain. Germline-derived CDR1 and CDR2 are GTSNPN and SVGIG (reference sequence). The CDR3 length is 13 residues. With 0 bases removed from V and 0 bases from J, the gap between germline ends came to 5 bases.